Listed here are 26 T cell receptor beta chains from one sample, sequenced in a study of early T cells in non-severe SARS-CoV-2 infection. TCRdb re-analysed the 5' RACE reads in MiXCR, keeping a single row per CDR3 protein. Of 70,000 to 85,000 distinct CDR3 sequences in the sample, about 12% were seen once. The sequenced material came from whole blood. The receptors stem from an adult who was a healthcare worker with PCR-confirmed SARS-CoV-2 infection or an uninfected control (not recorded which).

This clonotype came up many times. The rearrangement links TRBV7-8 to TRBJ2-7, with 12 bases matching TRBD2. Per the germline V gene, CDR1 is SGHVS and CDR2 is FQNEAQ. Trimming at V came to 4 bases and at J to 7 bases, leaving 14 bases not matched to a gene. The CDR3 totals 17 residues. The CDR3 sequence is CASSSRLAGAFPIEQYF. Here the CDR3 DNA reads TGTGCCAGCAGCTCAAGACTAGCGGGGGCCTTCCCTATTGAGCAGTACTTC.

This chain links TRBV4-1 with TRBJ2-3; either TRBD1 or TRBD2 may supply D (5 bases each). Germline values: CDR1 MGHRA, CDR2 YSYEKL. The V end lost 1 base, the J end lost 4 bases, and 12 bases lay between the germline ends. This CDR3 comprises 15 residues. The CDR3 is CASSQGSTAADTQYF. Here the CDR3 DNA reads TGCGCCAGCAGCCAAGGGTCGACAGCGGCAGATACGCAGTATTTT.

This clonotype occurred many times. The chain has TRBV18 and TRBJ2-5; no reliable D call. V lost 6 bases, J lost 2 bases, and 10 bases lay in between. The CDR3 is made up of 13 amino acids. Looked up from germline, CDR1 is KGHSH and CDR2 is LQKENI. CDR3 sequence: CASSLSLQETQYF. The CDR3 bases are TGTGCCAGCTCCCTCAGTCTTCAAGAGACCCAGTACTTC.

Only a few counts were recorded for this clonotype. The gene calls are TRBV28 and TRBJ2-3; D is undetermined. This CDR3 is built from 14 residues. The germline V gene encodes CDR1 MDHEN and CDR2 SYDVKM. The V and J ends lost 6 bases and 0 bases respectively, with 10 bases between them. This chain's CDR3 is CASRGGSSTDTQYF. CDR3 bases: TGTGCCAGCAGAGGCGGATCTAGCACAGATACGCAGTATTTT.

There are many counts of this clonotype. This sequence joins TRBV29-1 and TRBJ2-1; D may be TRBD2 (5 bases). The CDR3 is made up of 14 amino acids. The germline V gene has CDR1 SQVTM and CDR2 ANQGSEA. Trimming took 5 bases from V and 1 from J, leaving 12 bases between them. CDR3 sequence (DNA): TGCAGCGTTCCAAGGACTGGATCCTACAATGAGCAGTTCTTC. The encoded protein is CSVPRTGSYNEQFF.

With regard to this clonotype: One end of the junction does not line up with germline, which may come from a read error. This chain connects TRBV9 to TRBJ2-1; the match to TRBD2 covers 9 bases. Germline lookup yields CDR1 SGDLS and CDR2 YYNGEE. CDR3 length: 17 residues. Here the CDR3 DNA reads TGTGCCAGCAGCCCCCGGATCTCTGGCGGGGGGGTGTATGAGCAGCTCTTC. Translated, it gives CASSPRISGGGVYEQLF.

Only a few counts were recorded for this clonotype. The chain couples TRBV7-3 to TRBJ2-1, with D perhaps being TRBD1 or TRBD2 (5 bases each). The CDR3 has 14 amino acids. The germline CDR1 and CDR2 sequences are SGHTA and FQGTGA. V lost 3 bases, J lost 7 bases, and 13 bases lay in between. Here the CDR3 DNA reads TGTGCCAGCAGCTTGGGGGATCCCCTAAATGAGCAGTTCTTC. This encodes CASSLGDPLNEQFF.

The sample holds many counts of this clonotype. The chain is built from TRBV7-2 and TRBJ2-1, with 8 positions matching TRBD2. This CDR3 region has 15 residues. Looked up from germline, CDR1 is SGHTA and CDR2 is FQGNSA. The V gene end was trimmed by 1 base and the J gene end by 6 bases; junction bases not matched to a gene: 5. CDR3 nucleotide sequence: TGTGCCAGCAGCTTAGGAGGACTAGCTGGCAATGAGCAGTTCTTC. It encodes CASSLGGLAGNEQFF. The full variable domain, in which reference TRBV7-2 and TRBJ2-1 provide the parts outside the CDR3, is GAGVSQSPSNKVTEKGKDVELRCDPISGHTALYWYRQSLGQGLEFLIYFQGNSAPDKSGLPSDRFSAERTGGSVSTLTIQRTQQEDSAVYLCASSLGGLAGNEQFFGPGTRLTVL.

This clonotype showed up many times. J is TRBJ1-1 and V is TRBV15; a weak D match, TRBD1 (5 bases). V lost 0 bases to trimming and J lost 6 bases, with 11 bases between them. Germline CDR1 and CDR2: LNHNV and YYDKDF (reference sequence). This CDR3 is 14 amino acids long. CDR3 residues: CATSRDIGTAEAFF. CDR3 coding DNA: TGTGCCACCAGCAGAGATATCGGGACCGCTGAAGCTTTCTTT. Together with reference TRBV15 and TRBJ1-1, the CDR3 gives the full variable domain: DAMVIQNPRYQVTQFGKPVTLSCSQTLNHNVMYWYQQKSSQAPKLLFHYYDKDFNNEADTPDNFQSRRPNTSFCFLDIRSPGLGDTAMYLCATSRDIGTAEAFFGQGTRLTVV.

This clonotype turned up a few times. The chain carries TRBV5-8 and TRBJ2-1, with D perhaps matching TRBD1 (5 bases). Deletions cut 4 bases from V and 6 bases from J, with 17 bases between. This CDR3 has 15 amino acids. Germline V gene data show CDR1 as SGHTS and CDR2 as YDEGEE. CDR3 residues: CASSEAGNTFNEQFF. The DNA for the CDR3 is TGTGCCAGCAGCGAGGCAGGGAACACTTTCAATGAGCAGTTCTTC.

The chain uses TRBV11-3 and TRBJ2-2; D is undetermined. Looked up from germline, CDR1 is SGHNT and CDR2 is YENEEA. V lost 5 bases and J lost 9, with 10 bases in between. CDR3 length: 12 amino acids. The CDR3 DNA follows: TGTGCCAGCAGCCCCTTCAGTCGGGAGCTGTTTTTT. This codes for CASSPFSRELFF. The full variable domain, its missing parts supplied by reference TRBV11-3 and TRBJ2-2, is EAGVVQSPRYKIIEKKQPVAFWCNPISGHNTLYWYLQNLGQGPELLIRYENEEAVDDSQLPKDRFSAERLKGVDSTLKIQPAELGDSAVYLCASSPFSRELFFGEGSRLTVL.

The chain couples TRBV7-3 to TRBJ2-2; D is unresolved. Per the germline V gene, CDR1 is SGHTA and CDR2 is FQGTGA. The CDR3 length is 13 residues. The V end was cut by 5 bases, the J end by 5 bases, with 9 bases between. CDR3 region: CASSATVTGELFF. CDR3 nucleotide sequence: TGTGCCAGCAGCGCCACAGTGACCGGGGAGCTGTTTTTT.

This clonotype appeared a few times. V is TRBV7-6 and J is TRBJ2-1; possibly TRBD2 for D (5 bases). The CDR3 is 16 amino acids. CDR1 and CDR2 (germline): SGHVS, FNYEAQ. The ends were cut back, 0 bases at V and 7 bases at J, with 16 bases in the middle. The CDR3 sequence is CASSLAYRAPGNEQFF. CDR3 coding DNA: TGTGCCAGCAGCTTAGCCTACCGGGCCCCGGGGAATGAGCAGTTCTTC. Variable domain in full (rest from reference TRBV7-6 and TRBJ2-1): GAGVSQSPRYKVTKRGQDVALRCDPISGHVSLYWYRQALGQGPEFLTYFNYEAQQDKSGLPNDRFSAERPEGSISTLTIQRTEQRDSAMYRCASSLAYRAPGNEQFFGPGTRLTVL.

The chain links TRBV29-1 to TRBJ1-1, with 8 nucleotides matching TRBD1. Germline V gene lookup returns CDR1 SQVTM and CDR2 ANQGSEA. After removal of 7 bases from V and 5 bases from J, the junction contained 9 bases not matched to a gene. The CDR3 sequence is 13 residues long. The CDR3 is CSAFQGARTEAFF. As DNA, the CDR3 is TGCAGCGCCTTTCAGGGGGCGAGGACTGAAGCTTTCTTT. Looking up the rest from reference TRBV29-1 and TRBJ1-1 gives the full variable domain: SAVISQKPSRDICQRGTSLTIQCQVDSQVTMMFWYRQQPGQSLTLIATANQGSEATYESGFVIDKFPISRPNLTFSTLTVSNMSPEDSSIYLCSAFQGARTEAFFGQGTRLTVV.

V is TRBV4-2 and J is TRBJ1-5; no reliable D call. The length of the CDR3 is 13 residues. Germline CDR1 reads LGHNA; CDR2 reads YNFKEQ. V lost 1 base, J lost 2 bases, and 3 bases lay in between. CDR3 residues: CASSQVGNQPQHF. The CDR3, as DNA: TGTGCCAGCAGCCAAGTGGGCAATCAGCCCCAGCATTTT.

The CDR3 spells CASGPSSYNEQFF. In nucleotides, the CDR3 is TGTGCCAGCGGACCTAGCTCCTACAATGAGCAGTTCTTC. The V gene is TRBV11-3, the J gene TRBJ2-1; the D is unclear. Trimming took off 8 bases at V and 0 bases at J, with 8 bases between the two ends. The CDR3 loop spans 13 amino acids. Germline CDR1 reads SGHNT; CDR2 reads YENEEA.

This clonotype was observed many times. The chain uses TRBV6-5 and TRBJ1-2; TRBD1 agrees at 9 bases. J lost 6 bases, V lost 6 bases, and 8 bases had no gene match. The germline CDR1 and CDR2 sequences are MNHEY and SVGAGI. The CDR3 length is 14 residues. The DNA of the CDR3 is TGTGCCAGCAGCCCGGGACAGGGAGGGAATGGCTACACCTTC. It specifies CASSPGQGGNGYTF.

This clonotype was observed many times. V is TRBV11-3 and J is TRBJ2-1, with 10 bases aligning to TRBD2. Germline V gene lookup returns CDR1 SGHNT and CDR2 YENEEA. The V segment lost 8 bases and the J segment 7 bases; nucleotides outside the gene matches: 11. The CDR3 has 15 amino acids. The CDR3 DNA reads TGTGCCAGCGGTAAGCTAGCGGGAGTTGAGAATGAGCAGTTCTTC. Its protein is CASGKLAGVENEQFF.

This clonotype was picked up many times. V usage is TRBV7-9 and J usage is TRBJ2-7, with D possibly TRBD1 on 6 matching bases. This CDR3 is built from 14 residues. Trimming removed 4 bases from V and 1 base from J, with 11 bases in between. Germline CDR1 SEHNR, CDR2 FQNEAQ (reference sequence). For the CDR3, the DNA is TGTGCCAGCAGCTACGGACAGAGTTCCTACGAGCAGTACTTC. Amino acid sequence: CASSYGQSSYEQYF.

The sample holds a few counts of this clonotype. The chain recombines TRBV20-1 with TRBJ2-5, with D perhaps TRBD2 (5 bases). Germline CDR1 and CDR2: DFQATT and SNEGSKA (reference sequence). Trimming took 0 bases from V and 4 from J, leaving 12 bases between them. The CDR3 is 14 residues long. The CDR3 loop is CSARELVSRETQYF. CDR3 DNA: TGCAGTGCTAGAGAACTAGTGTCTAGAGAGACCCAGTACTTC.

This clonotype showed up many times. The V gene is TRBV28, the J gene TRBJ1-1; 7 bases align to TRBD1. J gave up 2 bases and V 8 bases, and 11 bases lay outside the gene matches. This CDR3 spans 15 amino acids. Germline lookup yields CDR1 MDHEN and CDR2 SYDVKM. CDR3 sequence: CASCLSSGGNTEAFF. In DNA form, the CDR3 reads TGTGCCAGCTGCCTCTCTTCAGGGGGTAACACTGAAGCTTTCTTT.

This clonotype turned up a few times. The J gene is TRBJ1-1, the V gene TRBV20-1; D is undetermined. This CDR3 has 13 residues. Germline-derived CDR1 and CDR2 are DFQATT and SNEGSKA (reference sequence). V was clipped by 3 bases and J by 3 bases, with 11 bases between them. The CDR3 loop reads CSASQLVDTEAFF. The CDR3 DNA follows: TGCAGTGCTAGCCAGCTCGTGGACACTGAAGCTTTCTTT.

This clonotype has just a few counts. The CDR3 loop is CASSIEINYGYTF. For the CDR3, the DNA is TGTGCCAGCAGTATCGAGATTAACTATGGCTACACCTTC. The chain combines TRBV28 with TRBJ1-2; D ambiguous. V was pared by 5 bases and J by 1 base, with 8 bases between. Germline V gene sequence: CDR1 MDHEN, CDR2 SYDVKM. This CDR3 contains 13 residues.

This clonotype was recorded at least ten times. CDR3 nucleotides: TGTGCCAGCAGCAAGGGGACCGGGACTAGCGGGAGGCCCTCCTACAATGAGCAGTTCTTC. Amino acid sequence: CASSKGTGTSGRPSYNEQFF. V and J are TRBV21-1 and TRBJ2-1; the tabulated D call, TRBD2, remains unverified against the DNA. TRBV21-1 is deemed a pseudogene. The CDR3 has 20 residues.

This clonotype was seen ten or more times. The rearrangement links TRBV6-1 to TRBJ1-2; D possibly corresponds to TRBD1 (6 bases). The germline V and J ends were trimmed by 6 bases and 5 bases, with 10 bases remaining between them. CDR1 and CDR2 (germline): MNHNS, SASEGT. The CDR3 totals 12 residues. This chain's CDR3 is CASSQTGYGYTF. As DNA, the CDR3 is TGTGCCAGCAGCCAAACAGGGTATGGCTACACCTTC.

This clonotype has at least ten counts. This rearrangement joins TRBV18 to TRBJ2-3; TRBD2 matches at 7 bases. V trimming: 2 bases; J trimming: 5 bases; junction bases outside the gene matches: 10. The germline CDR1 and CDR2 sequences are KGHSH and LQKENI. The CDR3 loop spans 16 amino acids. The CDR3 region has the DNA TGTGCCAGCTCACCATTCCTTGCGGGAGTAGAAGATACGCAGTATTTT. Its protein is CASSPFLAGVEDTQYF.